One sample yielded the 27 T cell receptor beta chains listed below, sequenced in a study of blood T cell repertoires in COVID-19. Produced via immunoSEQ multiplex PCR; TCRdb's table is partial and in-frame only. The sample holds roughly 100,000 clones; around 90% are singletons and the top ten take around 2%. The sample was peripheral blood. These receptors originate from a woman aged 50 to 65 with COVID-19, enrolled during active disease.

The chain links TRBV5-6 to TRBJ2-7; D is ambiguous. The CDR3 covers 12 residues. Trimming left V 3 bases short and J 3 bases short, with 7 bases between. CDR1 is SGHDT and CDR2 is YYEEEE in the germline V gene. The DNA for the CDR3 is TGTGCCAGCAGCTGGCAGAACTACGAGCAGTACTTC. Translation gives CASSWQNYEQYF.

In its sample, this clone was seen once. The V gene is TRBV27, the J gene TRBJ1-1; 9 bases match TRBD1. The CDR3 is made up of 14 amino acids. V trimming: 5 bases; J trimming: 3 bases; junction bases outside the gene matches: 4. CDR1 and CDR2 (germline): MNHEY, SMNVEV (reference sequence). In DNA, the CDR3 is TGTGCCAGCAGTGTGACAGGGGGGGACACTGAAGCTTTCTTT. Protein sequence: CASSVTGGDTEAFF.

The rearrangement links TRBV4-3 to TRBJ2-7; D may be TRBD1 (6 bases). Trimming shortened V by 1 base and J by 2 bases, and 6 bases separated the two germline ends. From germline, CDR1 is LGHNA and CDR2 YSLEER. CDR3 length: 13 residues. Here the CDR3 DNA reads TGCGCCAGCAGCCAAGGACAGGCCTACGAGCAGTACTTC. Translation: CASSQGQAYEQYF.

The chain recombines TRBV2 with TRBJ2-1, with 16 bases lining up with TRBD2. The CDR3 spans 14 residues. The V gene's germline CDR1 is SNHLY and CDR2 FYNNEI. J was trimmed by 8 bases and V by 10 bases; bases with no gene match: 5. The CDR3 DNA is TGTGCCACCTCGGGACTAGCGGGGGGGTATGAGCAGTTCTTC. Its translation: CATSGLAGGYEQFF.

The chain combines TRBV2 with TRBJ2-7; unclear D gene. The germline V gene has CDR1 SNHLY and CDR2 FYNNEI. V was trimmed by 8 bases and J by 4 bases, leaving 21 bases between them. The CDR3 consists of 15 residues. This chain's CDR3 is CASWPLPGRPYEQYV. DNA for the CDR3: TGTGCCAGCTGGCCCTTACCGGGTCGACCTTACGAGCAGTACGTC.

The CDR3 region has the DNA TGTGCCAGCGCCGGGGGGCAGTACAATGAAAAACTGTTTTTT. Protein: CASAGGQYNEKLFF. The chain carries TRBV11-2 and TRBJ1-4; a weak D match, TRBD1 (6 bases). CDR1 and CDR2 (germline): SGHAT, FQNNGV. The CDR3 sequence is 14 residues long. Trimming cost V 8 bases and J 5 bases, with 15 bases left between them.

This clone was detected once. This chain links TRBV27 with TRBJ1-1; possibly TRBD1 for D (5 bases). Looked up from germline, CDR1 is MNHEY and CDR2 is SMNVEV (reference sequence). Trimming removed 1 base from V and 1 base from J, with 7 bases in between. The CDR3 length is 14 residues. The CDR3 loop is CASSLLGGNTEAFF. The CDR3 DNA reads as TGTGCCAGCAGTTTATTGGGGGGGAACACTGAAGCTTTCTTT.

This chain connects TRBV16 to TRBJ1-1; 7 nucleotides agree with TRBD1. The CDR3 consists of 17 residues. The J segment lost 4 bases and the V segment lost 3 bases, leaving 14 bases of the junction unmatched. Germline assignment: CDR1 KGHSY and CDR2 FQNENV. The CDR3, as DNA: TGTGCCAGCAGCCACCTCCGTTTGAGACAGGGTCGCACTGAAGCTTTCTTT. Protein product: CASSHLRLRQGRTEAFF.

The chain joins TRBV6-2 or TRBV6-3 to TRBJ1-5, with D perhaps TRBD1 (6 bases). The germline CDR1 and CDR2 sequences are MNHEY and SVGEGT. The CDR3 sequence is 15 residues long. The germline V and J ends were trimmed by 4 bases and 5 bases, with 15 bases remaining between them. In DNA form, the CDR3 reads TGTGCCAGCAGTTTCCGGGACAATTTCTATCAGCCCCAGCATTTT. Translation gives CASSFRDNFYQPQHF.

The chain carries TRBV7-2 and TRBJ2-6; 11 bases align to TRBD2. Germline assignment: CDR1 SGHTA and CDR2 FQGNSA. This CDR3 spans 19 amino acids. V lost 4 bases, J lost 0 bases, and 8 bases stayed unmatched. CDR3 amino acids: CASSSLLAGVSSGANVLTF. The CDR3 nucleotides are TGTGCCAGCAGCTCTCTACTAGCGGGGGTCTCCTCTGGGGCCAACGTCCTGACTTTC.

For the CDR3, the DNA is TGTGCCAGCAGCACTAGACAGGGGACGGAGGAAAAACTGTTTTTT. Its protein product is CASSTRQGTEEKLFF. This sequence joins TRBV7-9 and TRBJ1-4, with 8 bases matching TRBD1. CDR3 size: 15 residues. Germline CDR1 is SEHNR and CDR2 is FQNEAQ (reference sequence). The V segment lost 5 bases and the J segment 8 bases; nucleotides outside the gene matches: 10.

The CDR3: CSVEGLGQGPTDTQYF. CDR3 nucleotides: TGCAGCGTTGAAGGCCTGGGGCAGGGGCCCACAGATACGCAGTATTTT. The chain carries TRBV29-1 and TRBJ2-3; tentatively, D is TRBD1 (6 bases). This CDR3 contains 16 residues. V was clipped by 1 base and J by 2 bases, with 16 bases between them. Germline V lookup: CDR1 SQVTM, CDR2 ANQGSEA.

The chain carries TRBV5-1 and TRBJ2-7; D perhaps matches TRBD2 (7 bases). The CDR3 spans 13 residues. Germline V gene lookup returns CDR1 SGHRS and CDR2 YFSETQ. V gave up 7 bases and J gave up 7 bases, with 18 bases separating them. The CDR3 nucleotides read TGCGCCAGCGAGAGGGGAGGGGGGGGAGAGCAGTACGTC. This gives the protein CASERGGGGEQYV.

This rearrangement joins TRBV19 to TRBJ2-7; 8 bases agree with TRBD1. Losses at the gene ends were 8 bases for V and 3 bases for J; bases not matched to a gene: 15. The germline CDR1 and CDR2 sequences are LNHDA and SQIVND (reference sequence). The CDR3 is made up of 16 amino acids. The CDR3 coding sequence is TGTGCCAGTTCTGCCTTTTCCGGGACAGGAGGCTACGAGCAGTACTTC. Its translation: CASSAFSGTGGYEQYF.

Written as DNA, the CDR3 is TGTGCCAGCAGGACCATTGACAGTAACACTGAAGCTTTCTTT. Translation gives CASRTIDSNTEAFF. The V call is TRBV2, the J call TRBJ1-1; D is perhaps TRBD1 (5 bases). Trimming removed 6 bases from V and 2 bases from J, with 13 bases in between. Germline CDR1 reads SNHLY; CDR2 reads FYNNEI. This CDR3 has 14 amino acids.

CDR3 nucleotide sequence: TGTGCCAGCAGCCAATCTGAGATTTCACCCCTCCACTTT. Protein sequence: CASSQSEISPLHF. This chain joins TRBV3-1 (or the pseudogene TRBV3-2) and TRBJ1-6; the D is unclear. CDR1 LGHDT and CDR2 YNNKEL come from the germline V gene (reference sequence). This CDR3 spans 13 amino acids. Between the trimmed V and J ends, which lost 2 bases and 9 bases, there was a span of 8 bases.

The rearrangement links TRBV12-3 or TRBV12-4 to TRBJ1-6; the D is unclear. The CDR3 is made up of 12 amino acids. V lost 5 bases and J lost 7, with 6 bases in between. CDR3 DNA: TGTGCCAGCAGTCTGCAGAATTCACCCCTCCACTTT. Its protein product is CASSLQNSPLHF.

For the CDR3, the DNA is TGTGCCAGTAGAGAGGGGGCTGGGGAAAAACTGTTTTTT. Protein sequence: CASREGAGEKLFF. The chain carries TRBV12-3 or TRBV12-4 and TRBJ1-4, with 7 bases that match TRBD1. With 9 bases clipped from V and 8 bases from J, the junction kept 9 bases outside the gene matches. This CDR3 region has 13 residues.

The rearrangement joins TRBV6-2 or TRBV6-3 to TRBJ1-6; 9 nucleotides line up with TRBD1. Germline V gives CDR1 MNHEY, CDR2 SVGEGT. The ends lost 6 bases at V and 7 bases at J; junction bases unmatched: 4. There are 14 residues in the CDR3. The CDR3 bases are TGTGCCAGCAGCTCCGACAGGGGGAATTCACCCCTCCACTTT. Its translation: CASSSDRGNSPLHF.

CDR3 residues: CASSQDSGIYGYTF. CDR3 in DNA: TGCGCCAGCAGCCAAGATTCGGGGATCTATGGCTACACCTTC. V gene TRBV4-1 combines with J gene TRBJ1-2; D uncertain. Germline values: CDR1 MGHRA, CDR2 YSYEKL. V gave up 0 bases and J gave up 4 bases, with 9 bases separating them. There are 14 residues in the CDR3.

This chain links TRBV6-4 with TRBJ1-2; the D gene is possibly TRBD1 (5 bases). The CDR3 has 15 amino acids. Germline values: CDR1 MRHNA, CDR2 SNTAGT. Trimming stripped 3 bases from V and 7 bases from J, with 18 bases between. The CDR3 loop reads CASSDFTGSRRGYTF. The DNA for the CDR3 is TGTGCCAGCAGTGATTTTACAGGTTCGCGTCGTGGCTACACCTTC.

In DNA, the CDR3 is TGTGCCAGCAGTCCCGACAGGGACTACTATGGCTACACCTTC. Its protein product is CASSPDRDYYGYTF. This chain links TRBV6-1 with TRBJ1-2, with 7 bases identical to TRBD1. The CDR3 sequence is 14 residues long. V gave up 5 bases and J gave up 3 bases; unmatched junction bases: 6. Germline-derived CDR1 and CDR2 are MNHNS and SASEGT.

J is TRBJ1-4 and V is TRBV3-1 (or the pseudogene TRBV3-2); 8 bases align to TRBD1. V was pared by 1 base and J by 8 bases, with 6 bases of the junction left unmatched. CDR1 and CDR2 from the germline V gene are LGHDT and YNNKEL (reference sequence). This CDR3 spans 15 amino acids. CDR3 sequence reads: CASSQANRGGEKLFF. The CDR3 bases are TGTGCCAGCAGCCAAGCGAACAGGGGGGGCGAAAAACTGTTTTTT.

The CDR3: CASSLDRLLSFGYTF. DNA for the CDR3: TGTGCCAGCAGCTTAGACAGGCTCCTTTCGTTTGGCTACACCTTC. The gene calls are TRBV7-9 and TRBJ1-2; D is perhaps TRBD1 (5 bases). The germline gives CDR1 SEHNR, CDR2 FQNEAQ (reference sequence). The CDR3 totals 15 residues. V lost 1 base, J lost 7 bases, and 16 bases lay in between.

The rearrangement links TRBV24-1 to TRBJ1-2; no clear D. The germline CDR1 and CDR2 sequences are KGHDR and SFDVKD. CDR3 length: 14 residues. V dropped 6 bases and J dropped 1 base, with 11 bases sitting between them. For the CDR3, the DNA is TGTGCCACCAGTCAACCCGGGATTAACTATGGCTACACCTTC. Translation gives CATSQPGINYGYTF.

This clone was recorded a few times. This chain links TRBV19 with TRBJ1-1; 7 positions agree with TRBD1. The CDR3 is 15 amino acids. Germline V gene data show CDR1 as LNHDA and CDR2 as SQIVND (reference sequence). Trimming removed 5 bases from V and 3 bases from J; junction bases left unmatched: 9. The CDR3 coding sequence is TGTGCCAGTAGTTTCCGGGACAGCCCCCACACTGAAGCTTTCTTT. Amino acids: CASSFRDSPHTEAFF. The full variable domain, completed using reference TRBV19 and TRBJ1-1, is DGGITQSPKYLFRKEGQNVTLSCEQNLNHDAMYWYRQDPGQGLRLIYYSQIVNDFQKGDIAEGYSVSREKKESFPLTVTSAQKNPTAFYLCASSFRDSPHTEAFFGQGTRLTVV.

The V call is TRBV30, the J call TRBJ2-5; 10 nucleotides match TRBD2. Germline V gene lookup returns CDR1 GTSNPN and CDR2 SVGIG (reference sequence). Trimming removed 8 bases from V and 5 bases from J; junction bases left unmatched: 11. The CDR3 has 14 residues. CDR3 protein: CAVGIAGGLETQYF. For the CDR3, the DNA is TGTGCCGTGGGGATAGCGGGGGGTTTGGAGACCCAGTACTTC. The complete variable domain, with remaining parts taken from reference TRBV30 and TRBJ2-5, reads SQTIHQWPATLVQPVGSPLSLECTVEGTSNPNLYWYRQAAGRGLQLLFYSVGIGQISSEVPQNLSASRPQDRQFILSSKKLLLSDSGFYLCAVGIAGGLETQYFGPGTRLLVL.